One sample yielded the 22 T cell receptor beta chains listed below, sequenced in a study of control samples from healthy donors and cancer patients. The protocol was immunoSEQ multiplex PCR, while the TCRdb copy is restricted to in-frame clones and leaves out a portion. The table has 100,000 to 150,000 clones, more than 75% seen once. The sequenced sample was blood. The source of these receptors is a man aged 35 to 55 in good health.

The chain combines TRBV7-9 with TRBJ1-6; 8 positions agree with TRBD1. The CDR3 loop spans 16 amino acids. In germline, CDR1 is SEHNR, CDR2 FQNEAQ (reference sequence). V lost 5 bases and J lost 5; bases outside the gene matches: 8. This CDR3 reads CASSGRQGIHNSPLHF. Here the CDR3 DNA reads TGTGCCAGCAGCGGCCGACAGGGGATCCATAATTCACCCCTCCACTTT.

The chain uses TRBV24-1 and TRBJ2-1, with 9 bases lining up with TRBD2. This CDR3 has 16 residues. Germline V gene sequence: CDR1 KGHDR, CDR2 SFDVKD. Trimming cost V 3 bases and J 8 bases; bases outside gene matches: 10. The CDR3 reads CATSDPSGAPRDEQFF. The CDR3 nucleotides read TGTGCCACCAGTGATCCTAGCGGGGCGCCCCGCGATGAGCAGTTCTTC.

The chain recombines TRBV7-9 with TRBJ2-1, with a possible D match to TRBD1 (5 bases). Per the germline V gene, CDR1 is SEHNR and CDR2 is FQNEAQ (reference sequence). V was clipped by 2 bases and J by 3 bases, with 8 bases between them. CDR3 length equals 14 residues. The CDR3 spells CASSLNRYYNEQFF. In DNA form, the CDR3 reads TGTGCCAGCAGCTTAAACAGGTACTACAATGAGCAGTTCTTC. Drawing the rest from reference TRBV7-9 and TRBJ2-1, the complete variable domain is DTGVSQNPRHKITKRGQNVTFRCDPISEHNRLYWYRQTLGQGPEFLTYFQNEAQLEKSRLLSDRFSAERPKGSFSTLEIQRTEQGDSAMYLCASSLNRYYNEQFFGPGTRLTVL.

The V call is TRBV30, the J call TRBJ1-5; 7 nucleotides match TRBD1. The CDR3 runs 15 residues. The ends lost 2 bases at V and 7 bases at J; junction bases unmatched: 11. Germline CDR1 reads GTSNPN; CDR2 reads SVGIG (reference sequence). The CDR3 reads CAWSLNRQGGQPQHF. In DNA, the CDR3 is TGTGCCTGGAGTCTCAATCGACAGGGCGGCCAGCCCCAGCATTTT.

V is TRBV24-1 and J is TRBJ1-1, with 7 bases aligning to TRBD1. Germline values: CDR1 KGHDR, CDR2 SFDVKD. The CDR3 consists of 16 residues. Trimming took 3 bases from V and 4 from J; bases not matched to a gene: 10. CDR3 amino acids: CATSDARQGGSTEAFF. The CDR3 region has the DNA TGTGCCACCAGTGATGCACGACAGGGAGGTTCCACTGAAGCTTTCTTT.

This clone came up once. The chain joins TRBV14 to TRBJ2-2; 7 bases line up with TRBD2. Germline loops: CDR1 SGHDN, CDR2 FVKESK. V was pared by 3 bases and J by 3 bases, with 7 bases of the junction left unmatched. The CDR3 is 16 amino acids. This CDR3 reads CASSQSQRGYTGELFF. The CDR3, as DNA: TGTGCCAGCAGCCAGAGCCAGCGGGGTTACACCGGGGAGCTGTTTTTT.

CDR3 in amino acids: CASRTSKNTEAFF. The DNA of the CDR3 is TGCGCCAGCCGTACCTCTAAGAACACTGAAGCTTTCTTT. The chain combines TRBV10-1 with TRBJ1-1, with D hard to call. Germline V gene sequence: CDR1 WNHNN, CDR2 SYGVQD (reference sequence). Trimming shortened V by 8 bases and J by 1 base, and 11 bases separated the two germline ends. This CDR3 spans 13 amino acids.

The chain uses TRBV3-1 (or the pseudogene TRBV3-2) and TRBJ2-5; D gene unclear. The CDR3 length is 13 residues. Germline V CDR1 and CDR2: LGHDT, YNNKEL (reference sequence). V was clipped by 0 bases and J by 5 bases, with 7 bases between them. CDR3 in amino acids: CASSQDRLETQYF. The CDR3 DNA follows: TGTGCCAGCAGCCAAGATCGGTTGGAGACCCAGTACTTC.

The rearrangement joins TRBV6-5 to TRBJ1-3; TRBD1 agrees at 9 bases. Trimming cost V 4 bases and J 4 bases; bases outside gene matches: 5. There are 15 residues in the CDR3. Germline lookup yields CDR1 MNHEY and CDR2 SVGAGI. CDR3 region: CASSSTGGRGNTIYF. CDR3 sequence (DNA): TGTGCCAGCAGTTCGACAGGGGGAAGGGGAAACACCATATATTTT.

The V and J genes are TRBV2 and TRBJ1-1; unclear D gene. The germline V and J ends were trimmed by 6 bases and 1 base, with 9 bases remaining between them. CDR3 length: 13 residues. CDR1 SNHLY and CDR2 FYNNEI come from the germline V gene. Here the CDR3 DNA reads TGTGCCAGCAGGAGAACAGAGAACACTGAAGCTTTCTTT. Translation gives CASRRTENTEAFF.

The rearrangement uses TRBV29-1 and TRBJ1-1; D call uncertain. The CDR3 length is 14 residues. Per the germline V gene, CDR1 is SQVTM and CDR2 is ANQGSEA. Between the trimmed V and J ends, which lost 3 bases and 4 bases, there was a span of 15 bases. For the CDR3, the DNA is TGCAGCGTTGAGCGGGGTCAGGATGGCACTGAAGCTTTCTTT. This sequence encodes CSVERGQDGTEAFF. The entire variable domain, with the rest obtained from reference TRBV29-1 and TRBJ1-1, is as follows: SAVISQKPSRDICQRGTSLTIQCQVDSQVTMMFWYRQQPGQSLTLIATANQGSEATYESGFVIDKFPISRPNLTFSTLTVSNMSPEDSSIYLCSVERGQDGTEAFFGQGTRLTVV.

V and J are TRBV5-6 and TRBJ2-5, with 10 bases fitting TRBD1. The trim removed 0 bases at V and 4 bases at J, leaving 3 bases unmatched. This CDR3 spans 15 amino acids. CDR1 and CDR2 from the germline V gene are SGHDT and YYEEEE. The CDR3 nucleotides are TGTGCCAGCAGCTTGGTGACAGGGGGCGGAGAGACCCAGTACTTC. Protein sequence: CASSLVTGGGETQYF.

The V and J genes are TRBV20-1 and TRBJ2-5; D is undetermined. The CDR3 consists of 11 residues. Germline CDR1 and CDR2: DFQATT and SNEGSKA (reference sequence). The V end lost 6 bases, the J end lost 5 bases, and 10 bases lay between the germline ends. The CDR3 DNA follows: TGCAGTGCCCCGTTAGGGGAGACCCAGTACTTC. Translated: CSAPLGETQYF.

The V gene is TRBV5-3, the J gene TRBJ1-2; the D gene is possibly TRBD1 (5 bases). TRBV5-3 is designated an ORF whose function remains uncertain. The CDR3 extends over 15 amino acids. The ends were cut back, 4 bases at V and 5 bases at J, with 18 bases in the middle. The CDR3: CARSHKGRKIYGYTF. The CDR3 region has the DNA TGTGCCAGAAGCCACAAGGGGAGGAAAATTTATGGCTACACCTTC.

Note on this clone: The junction shows a germline mismatch at one end, possibly a read error. The chain links TRBV7-9 to TRBJ1-2, with no clear D. CDR1 is SEHNR and CDR2 is FQNEAQ in the germline V gene (reference sequence). The CDR3 extends over 12 amino acids. CDR3 in DNA: TGTGCCAGCAGCTCCGAATTCTATGGCTTCACCTTC. It encodes CASSSEFYGFTF. Combining the CDR3 with reference TRBV7-9 and TRBJ1-2 gives the whole variable domain DTGVSQNPRHKITKRGQNVTFRCDPISEHNRLYWYRQTLGQGPEFLTYFQNEAQLEKSRLLSDRFSAERPKGSFSTLEIQRTEQGDSAMYLCASSSEFYGFTFGSGTRLTVV.

This clone appeared once. The chain uses TRBV19 and TRBJ1-4, with TRBD1 matching 7 bases. The CDR3 is 15 amino acids. With V trimmed by 2 bases and J by 8 bases, 8 bases remained unmatched. The germline CDR1 and CDR2 sequences are LNHDA and SQIVND (reference sequence). The CDR3 region has the DNA TGTGCCAGTAGTATAACCAGGGGGACGCAGGAAAAACTGTTTTTT. It yields the protein CASSITRGTQEKLFF.

The J gene is TRBJ1-3, the V gene TRBV18; D is undetermined. Trimming removed 4 bases from V and 0 bases from J, with 4 bases in between. The germline gives CDR1 KGHSH, CDR2 LQKENI. There are 13 residues in the CDR3. Written as DNA, the CDR3 is TGTGCCAGCTCACAACTCTCTGGAAACACCATATATTTT. This codes for CASSQLSGNTIYF.

This clone was recorded once. CDR3 region: CASSLGAGGPETQYF. The CDR3, as DNA: TGCGCCAGCAGCTTGGGGGCGGGGGGGCCGGAGACCCAGTACTTC. The chain employs TRBV5-1 and TRBJ2-5; 9 bases are shared with TRBD2. The J segment lost 5 bases and the V segment lost 0 bases, leaving 5 bases of the junction unmatched. The CDR3 contains 15 residues. Germline CDR1 SGHRS, CDR2 YFSETQ.

The table lists this clone with a few counts. V is TRBV20-1 and J is TRBJ1-2; D remains unclear. Germline CDR1 and CDR2: DFQATT and SNEGSKA (reference sequence). There are 11 residues in the CDR3. The V gene lost 6 bases and the J gene lost 4 bases, with 9 bases spanning the gap. The DNA for the CDR3 is TGCAGTGCCCAACGCGGCTATGGCTACACCTTC. Amino acid sequence: CSAQRGYGYTF.

The chain joins TRBV6-5 to TRBJ2-1; 9 nucleotides agree with TRBD2. The CDR3 loop spans 15 amino acids. Germline V gene data show CDR1 as MNHEY and CDR2 as SVGAGI. V was clipped by 4 bases and J by 10 bases; unmatched bases: 11. The CDR3 region has the DNA TGTGCCAGCAGTTTCGGACTAGCGCAGAAGAAAGAGCAGTTCTTC. It codes for CASSFGLAQKKEQFF.

The chain couples TRBV30 to TRBJ1-1, with TRBD1 as a possible D gene (5 bases). CDR3 length: 12 amino acids. Looked up from germline, CDR1 is GTSNPN and CDR2 is SVGIG (reference sequence). Trimming pared 4 bases from V and 4 bases from J, leaving 10 bases between. Here the CDR3 reads CAWMLGGTEAFF. CDR3 DNA sequence: TGTGCCTGGATGTTGGGGGGCACTGAAGCTTTCTTT. The full variable domain, with the rest looked up from reference TRBV30 and TRBJ1-1, is SQTIHQWPATLVQPVGSPLSLECTVEGTSNPNLYWYRQAAGRGLQLLFYSVGIGQISSEVPQNLSASRPQDRQFILSSKKLLLSDSGFYLCAWMLGGTEAFFGQGTRLTVV.

The chain employs TRBV30 and TRBJ1-4; D is unresolved. The CDR3 is made up of 12 amino acids. The germline V gene has CDR1 GTSNPN and CDR2 SVGIG (reference sequence). Trimming shortened V by 0 bases and J by 7 bases, and 6 bases separated the two germline ends. CDR3 sequence reads: CAWSVHFEKLFF. As DNA, the CDR3 is TGTGCCTGGAGTGTACATTTTGAAAAACTGTTTTTT.